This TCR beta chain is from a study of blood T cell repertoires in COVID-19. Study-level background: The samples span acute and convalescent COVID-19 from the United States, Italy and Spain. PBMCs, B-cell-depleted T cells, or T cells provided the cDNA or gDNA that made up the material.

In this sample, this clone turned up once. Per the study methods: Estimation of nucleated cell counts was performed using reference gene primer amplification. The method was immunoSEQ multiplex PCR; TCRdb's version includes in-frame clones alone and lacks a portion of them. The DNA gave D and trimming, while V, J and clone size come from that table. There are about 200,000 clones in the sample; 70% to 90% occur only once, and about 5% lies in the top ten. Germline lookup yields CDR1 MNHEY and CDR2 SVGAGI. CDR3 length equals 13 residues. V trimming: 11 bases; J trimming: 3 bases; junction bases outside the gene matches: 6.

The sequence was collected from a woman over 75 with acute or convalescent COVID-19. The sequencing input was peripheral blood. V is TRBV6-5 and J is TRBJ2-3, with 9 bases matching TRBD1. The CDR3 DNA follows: TGTGCCGGGGAGGACAGGGGAACAGATACGCAGTATTTT. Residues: CAGEDRGTDTQYF.